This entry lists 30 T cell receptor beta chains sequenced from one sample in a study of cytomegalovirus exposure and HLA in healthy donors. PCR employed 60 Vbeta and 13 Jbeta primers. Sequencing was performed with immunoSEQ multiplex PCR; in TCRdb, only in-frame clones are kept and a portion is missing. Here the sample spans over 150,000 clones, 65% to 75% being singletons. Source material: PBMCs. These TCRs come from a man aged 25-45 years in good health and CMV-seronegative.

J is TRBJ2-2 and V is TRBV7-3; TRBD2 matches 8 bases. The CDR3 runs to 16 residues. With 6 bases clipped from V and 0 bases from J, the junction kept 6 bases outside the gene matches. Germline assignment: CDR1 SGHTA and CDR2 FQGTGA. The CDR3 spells CASRPSGGANTGELFF. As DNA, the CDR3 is TGTGCCAGCAGACCCAGCGGGGGCGCGAACACCGGGGAGCTGTTTTTT.

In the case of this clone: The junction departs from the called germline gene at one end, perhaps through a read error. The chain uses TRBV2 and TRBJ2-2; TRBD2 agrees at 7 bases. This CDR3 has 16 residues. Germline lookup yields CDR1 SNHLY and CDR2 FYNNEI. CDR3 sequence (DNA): TGTGCCAGCGGCGGCCGGCGGGGGAATAACATCGGGGAGCTGTTTTTT. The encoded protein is CASGGRRGNNIGELFF.

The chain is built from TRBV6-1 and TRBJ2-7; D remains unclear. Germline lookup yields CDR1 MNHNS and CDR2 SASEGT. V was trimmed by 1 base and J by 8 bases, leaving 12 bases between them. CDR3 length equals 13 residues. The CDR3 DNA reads TGTGCCAGCAGTGAAGAGATCCCGGGTAAGCAGTACTTC. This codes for CASSEEIPGKQYF.

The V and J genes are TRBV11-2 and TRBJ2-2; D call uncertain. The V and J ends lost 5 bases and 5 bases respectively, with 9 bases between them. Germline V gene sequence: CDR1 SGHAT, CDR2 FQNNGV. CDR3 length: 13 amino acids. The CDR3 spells CASSPQQTGELFF. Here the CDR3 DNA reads TGTGCCAGCAGCCCCCAACAGACCGGGGAGCTGTTTTTT.

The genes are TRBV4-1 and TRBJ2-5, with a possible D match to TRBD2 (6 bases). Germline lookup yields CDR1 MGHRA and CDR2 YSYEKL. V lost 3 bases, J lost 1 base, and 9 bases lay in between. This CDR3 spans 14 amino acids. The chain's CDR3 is CASSQGGIQETQYF. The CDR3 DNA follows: TGCGCCAGCAGCCAGGGGGGAATCCAAGAGACCCAGTACTTC.

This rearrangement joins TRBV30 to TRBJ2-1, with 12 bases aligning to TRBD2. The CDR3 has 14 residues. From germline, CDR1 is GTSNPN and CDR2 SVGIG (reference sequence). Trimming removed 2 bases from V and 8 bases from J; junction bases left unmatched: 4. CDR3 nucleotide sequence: TGTGCCTGGAGTCGGGGACTAGCGGGCGATGAGCAGTTCTTC. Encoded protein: CAWSRGLAGDEQFF.

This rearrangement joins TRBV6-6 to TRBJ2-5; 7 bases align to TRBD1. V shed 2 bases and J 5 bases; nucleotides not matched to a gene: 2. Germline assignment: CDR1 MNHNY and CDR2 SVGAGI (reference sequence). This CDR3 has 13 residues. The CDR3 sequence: CASSYRGPETQYF. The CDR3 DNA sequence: TGTGCCAGCAGTTACAGGGGGCCGGAGACCCAGTACTTC.

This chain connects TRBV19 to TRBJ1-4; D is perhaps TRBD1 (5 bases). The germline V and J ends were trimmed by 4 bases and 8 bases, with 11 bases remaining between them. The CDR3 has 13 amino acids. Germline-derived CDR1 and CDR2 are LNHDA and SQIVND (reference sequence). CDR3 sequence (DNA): TGTGCCAGTAGTACCAAGGGGCGGGAAAAACTGTTTTTT. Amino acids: CASSTKGREKLFF.

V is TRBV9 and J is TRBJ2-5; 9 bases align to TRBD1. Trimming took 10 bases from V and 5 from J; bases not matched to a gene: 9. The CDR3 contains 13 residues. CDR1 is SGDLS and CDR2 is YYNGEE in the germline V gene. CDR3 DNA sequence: TGTGCCTCCCAGGACAGGGGTACGGAGACCCAGTACTTC. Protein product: CASQDRGTETQYF.

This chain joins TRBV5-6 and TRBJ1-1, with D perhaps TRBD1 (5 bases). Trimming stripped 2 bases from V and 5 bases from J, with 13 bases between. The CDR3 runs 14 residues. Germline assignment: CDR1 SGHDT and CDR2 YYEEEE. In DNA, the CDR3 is TGTGCCAGCAGCTTTCAAGGGGTGGGAACTGAAGCTTTCTTT. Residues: CASSFQGVGTEAFF.

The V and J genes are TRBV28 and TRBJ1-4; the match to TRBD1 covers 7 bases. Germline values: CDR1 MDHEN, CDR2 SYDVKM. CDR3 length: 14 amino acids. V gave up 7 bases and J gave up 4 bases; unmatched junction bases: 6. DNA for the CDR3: TGTGCCAGCAACCGGGACAGCTATAATGAAAAACTGTTTTTT. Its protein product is CASNRDSYNEKLFF.

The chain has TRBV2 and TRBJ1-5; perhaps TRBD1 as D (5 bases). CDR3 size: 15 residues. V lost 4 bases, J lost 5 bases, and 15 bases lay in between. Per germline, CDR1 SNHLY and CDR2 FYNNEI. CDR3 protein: CASSVFQGSHQPQHF. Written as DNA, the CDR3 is TGTGCCAGCAGTGTTTTTCAGGGAAGTCATCAGCCCCAGCATTTT.

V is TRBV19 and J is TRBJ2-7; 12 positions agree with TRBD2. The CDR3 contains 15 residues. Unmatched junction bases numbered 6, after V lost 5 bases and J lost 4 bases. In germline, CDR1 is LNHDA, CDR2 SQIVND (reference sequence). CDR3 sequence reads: CASSPGLAGPYEQYF. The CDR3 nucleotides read TGTGCCAGTAGTCCTGGACTAGCGGGGCCGTACGAGCAGTACTTC.

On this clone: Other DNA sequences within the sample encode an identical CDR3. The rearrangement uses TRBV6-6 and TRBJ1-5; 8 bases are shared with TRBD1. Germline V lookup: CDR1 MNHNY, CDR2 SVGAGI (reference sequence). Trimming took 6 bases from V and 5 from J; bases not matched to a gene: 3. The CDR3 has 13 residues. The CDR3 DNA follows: TGTGCCAGCAGCTCAGGGGGCGATCAGCCCCAGCATTTT. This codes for CASSSGGDQPQHF.

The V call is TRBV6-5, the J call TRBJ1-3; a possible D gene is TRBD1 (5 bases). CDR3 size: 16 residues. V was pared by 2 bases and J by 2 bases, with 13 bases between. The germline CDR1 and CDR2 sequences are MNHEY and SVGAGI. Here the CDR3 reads CASSYRTPGTGNTIYF. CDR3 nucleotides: TGTGCCAGCAGTTACAGAACCCCAGGGACTGGAAACACCATATATTTT.

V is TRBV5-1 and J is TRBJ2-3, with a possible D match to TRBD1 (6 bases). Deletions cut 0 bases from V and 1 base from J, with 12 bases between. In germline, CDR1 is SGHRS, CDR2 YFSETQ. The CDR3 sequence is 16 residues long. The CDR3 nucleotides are TGCGCCAGCAGCTTGGCATTGGCAGGGGGCACAGATACGCAGTATTTT. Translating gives CASSLALAGGTDTQYF.

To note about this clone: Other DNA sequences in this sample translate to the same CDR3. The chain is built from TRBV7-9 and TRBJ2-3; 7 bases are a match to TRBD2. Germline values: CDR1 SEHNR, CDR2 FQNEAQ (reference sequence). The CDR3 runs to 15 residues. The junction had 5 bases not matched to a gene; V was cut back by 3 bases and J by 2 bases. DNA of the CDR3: TGTGCCAGCAGCTTGTCGGGGGGACTCACAGATACGCAGTATTTT. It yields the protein CASSLSGGLTDTQYF.

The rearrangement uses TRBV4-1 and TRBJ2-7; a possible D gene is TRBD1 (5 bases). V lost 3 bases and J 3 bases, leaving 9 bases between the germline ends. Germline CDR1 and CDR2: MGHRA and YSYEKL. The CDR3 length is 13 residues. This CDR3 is CASSHAGNYEQYF. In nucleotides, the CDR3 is TGCGCCAGCAGCCATGCAGGGAACTACGAGCAGTACTTC.

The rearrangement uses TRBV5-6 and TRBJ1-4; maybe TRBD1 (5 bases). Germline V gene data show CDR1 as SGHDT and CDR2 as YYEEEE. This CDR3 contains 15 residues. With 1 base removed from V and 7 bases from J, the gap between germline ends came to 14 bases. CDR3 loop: CASSLRTGGTEKLFF. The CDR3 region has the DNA TGTGCCAGCAGCTTGAGGACGGGGGGTACTGAAAAACTGTTTTTT. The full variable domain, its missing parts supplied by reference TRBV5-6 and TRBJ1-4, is DAGVTQSPTHLIKTRGQQVTLRCSPKSGHDTVSWYQQALGQGPQFIFQYYEEEERQRGNFPDRFSGHQFPNYSSELNVNALLLGDSALYLCASSLRTGGTEKLFFGSGTQLSVL.

This chain's CDR3 is CSVQGPYSYEQYF. CDR3 in DNA: TGCAGCGTACAGGGACCGTACTCCTACGAGCAGTACTTC. The chain recombines TRBV29-1 with TRBJ2-5, with D possibly being TRBD1 (6 bases). The assigned J gene may be wrong: the sequence end matches TRBJ2-7 better. Per germline, CDR1 SQVTM and CDR2 ANQGSEA. The CDR3 spans 13 residues.

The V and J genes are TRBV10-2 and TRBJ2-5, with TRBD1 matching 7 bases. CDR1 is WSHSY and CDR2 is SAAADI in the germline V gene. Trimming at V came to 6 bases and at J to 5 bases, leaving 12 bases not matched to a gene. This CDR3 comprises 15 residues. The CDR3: CASRASRGPMETQYF. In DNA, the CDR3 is TGCGCCAGCAGAGCCTCGAGGGGGCCGATGGAGACCCAGTACTTC.

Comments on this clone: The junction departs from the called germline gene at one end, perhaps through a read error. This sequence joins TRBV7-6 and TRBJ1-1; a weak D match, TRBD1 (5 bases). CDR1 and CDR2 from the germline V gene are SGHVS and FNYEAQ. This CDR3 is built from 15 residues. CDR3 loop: CASSRVLTGPVELDF. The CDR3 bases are TGTGCCAGCAGTCGGGTCCTTACAGGTCCCGTCGAATTGGACTTT. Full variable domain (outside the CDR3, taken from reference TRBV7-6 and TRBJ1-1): GAGVSQSPRYKVTKRGQDVALRCDPISGHVSLYWYRQALGQGPEFLTYFNYEAQQDKSGLPNDRFSAERPEGSISTLTIQRTEQRDSAMYRCASSRVLTGPVELDFGQGTRLTVV.

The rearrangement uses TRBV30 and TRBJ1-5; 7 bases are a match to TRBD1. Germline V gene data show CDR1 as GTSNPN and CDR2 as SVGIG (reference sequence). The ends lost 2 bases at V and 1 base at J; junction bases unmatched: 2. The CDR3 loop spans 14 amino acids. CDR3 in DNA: TGTGCCTGGAGTTCAGGGGGAAGCAATCAGCCCCAGCATTTT. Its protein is CAWSSGGSNQPQHF.

The CDR3 sequence: CAIFPTSGGAPESYNEQFF. The CDR3, as DNA: TGTGCCATTTTCCCGACTAGCGGGGGGGCCCCTGAGTCCTACAATGAGCAGTTCTTC. This chain uses TRBV10-3 with TRBJ2-1, with 14 bases lining up with TRBD2. The CDR3 totals 19 residues. Germline assignment: CDR1 ENHRY and CDR2 SYGVKD. V shed 9 bases and J 1 base; nucleotides not matched to a gene: 14.

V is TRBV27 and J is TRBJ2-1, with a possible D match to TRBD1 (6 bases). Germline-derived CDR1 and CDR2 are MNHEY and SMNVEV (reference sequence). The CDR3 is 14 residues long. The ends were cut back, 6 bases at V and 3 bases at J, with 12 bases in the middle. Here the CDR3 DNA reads TGTGCCAGCAGCACCCAGGGGAGCTACAATGAGCAGTTCTTC. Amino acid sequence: CASSTQGSYNEQFF.

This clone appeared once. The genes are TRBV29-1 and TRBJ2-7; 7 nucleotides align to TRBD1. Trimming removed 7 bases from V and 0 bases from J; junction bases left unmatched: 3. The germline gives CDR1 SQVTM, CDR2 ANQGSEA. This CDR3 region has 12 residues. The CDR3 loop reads CSAGTASYEQYF. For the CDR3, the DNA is TGCAGCGCGGGGACAGCCTCCTACGAGCAGTACTTC.

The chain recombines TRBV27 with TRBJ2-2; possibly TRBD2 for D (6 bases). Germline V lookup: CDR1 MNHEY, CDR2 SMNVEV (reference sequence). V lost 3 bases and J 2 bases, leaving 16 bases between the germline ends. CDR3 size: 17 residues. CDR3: CASSFKPRGFNTGELFF. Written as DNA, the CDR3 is TGTGCCAGCAGTTTCAAGCCTCGGGGGTTTAACACCGGGGAGCTGTTTTTT.

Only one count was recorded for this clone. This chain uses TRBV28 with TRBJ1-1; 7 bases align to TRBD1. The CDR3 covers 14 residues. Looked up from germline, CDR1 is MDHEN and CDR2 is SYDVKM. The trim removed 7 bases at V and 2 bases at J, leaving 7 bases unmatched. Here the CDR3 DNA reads TGTGCCAGCACCCTGACAGGGACAAACACTGAAGCTTTCTTT. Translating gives CASTLTGTNTEAFF.

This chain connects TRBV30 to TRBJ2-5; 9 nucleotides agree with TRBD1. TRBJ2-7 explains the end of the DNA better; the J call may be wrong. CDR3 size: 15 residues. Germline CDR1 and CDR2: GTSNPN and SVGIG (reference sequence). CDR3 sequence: CAWSVPDRGIYEQYF. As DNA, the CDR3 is TGTGCCTGGAGTGTACCGGACAGGGGAATCTACGAGCAGTACTTC.

In nucleotides, the CDR3 is TGTGCCAGTAGTATAGTGGGGGGATTGAACACTGAAGCTTTCTTT. It translates to CASSIVGGLNTEAFF. This chain links TRBV19 with TRBJ1-1, with D perhaps TRBD1 (5 bases). Germline V gene lookup returns CDR1 LNHDA and CDR2 SQIVND (reference sequence). The germline V and J ends were trimmed by 1 base and 0 bases, with 9 bases remaining between them. The CDR3 is made up of 15 amino acids. Supplemented by reference TRBV19 and TRBJ1-1, the full variable domain reads DGGITQSPKYLFRKEGQNVTLSCEQNLNHDAMYWYRQDPGQGLRLIYYSQIVNDFQKGDIAEGYSVSREKKESFPLTVTSAQKNPTAFYLCASSIVGGLNTEAFFGQGTRLTVV.